These 32 T cell receptor beta chains originate from one sample sequenced in a study of cytomegalovirus exposure and HLA in healthy donors (TCRdb year 2017). Library creation used the immunoSEQ multiplex PCR assay. For the multiplex PCR, a mixture combining 60 forward primers for TCR Vbeta segments and 13 reverse primers for TCR Jbeta segments was used. TCRdb retrieved this table from immuneACCESS and kept in-frame rearrangements only. Not all clones are present; in checked studies, unresolved V genes account for under half, and no reason is known for the remainder. This sample lists about 93,000 clones; roughly 60% were detected once. Around 5.6% of the sample comes from the top ten. The sequenced sample was PBMCs. These TCRs come from a boy aged 5 to 17 in good health and CMV-seropositive.

The chain carries TRBV5-1 and TRBJ1-5; possible D gene TRBD1, 5 bases. Trimming took 4 bases from V and 8 from J, leaving 13 bases between them. The CDR3 extends over 13 amino acids. CDR1 and CDR2 (germline): SGHRS, YFSETQ. The CDR3 coding sequence is TGCGCCAGCAGCCCCCTGGGGGGGGAGCCCCAGCATTTT. Translated: CASSPLGGEPQHF.

V gene TRBV19 combines with J gene TRBJ1-5; 9 nucleotides align to TRBD1. V trimming: 4 bases; J trimming: 7 bases; junction bases outside the gene matches: 5. The CDR3 is 14 amino acids. Germline V gene data show CDR1 as LNHDA and CDR2 as SQIVND (reference sequence). This CDR3 reads CASSTQGAGQPQHF. In DNA form, the CDR3 reads TGTGCCAGTAGTACACAGGGGGCCGGACAGCCCCAGCATTTT.

This chain connects TRBV28 to TRBJ1-6; tentatively, D is TRBD1 (6 bases). Per germline, CDR1 MDHEN and CDR2 SYDVKM. Deletions cut 6 bases from V and 3 bases from J, with 12 bases between. The CDR3 is made up of 15 amino acids. CDR3 DNA sequence: TGTGCCAGCAGGCCCGGGACACTCTATAATTCACCCCTCCACTTT. Its protein product is CASRPGTLYNSPLHF.

The CDR3 DNA reads as TGCGCCAGCAGCGCCCGGACTAGCCCGGGGAGGGTTGAGCAGTTCTTC. Amino acids: CASSARTSPGRVEQFF. The genes are TRBV5-1 and TRBJ2-1; 8 nucleotides agree with TRBD2. The length of the CDR3 is 16 residues. Germline V lookup: CDR1 SGHRS, CDR2 YFSETQ. The J segment lost 9 bases and the V segment lost 4 bases, leaving 15 bases of the junction unmatched.

The V gene is TRBV9, the J gene TRBJ2-7; no definite D call. Germline CDR1 is SGDLS and CDR2 is YYNGEE. Trimming pared 6 bases from V and 0 bases from J, leaving 13 bases between. This CDR3 is built from 14 residues. CDR3 bases: TGTGCCAGCACCACCGTCTTTAGCTCCTACGAGCAGTACTTC. Translating gives CASTTVFSSYEQYF.

This chain joins TRBV9 and TRBJ1-3; D call uncertain. Trimming left V 0 bases short and J 4 bases short, with 8 bases between. Germline CDR1 SGDLS, CDR2 YYNGEE. The CDR3 has 14 amino acids. CDR3 loop: CASSVGSRGNTIYF. Written as DNA, the CDR3 is TGTGCCAGCAGCGTAGGTTCCCGGGGAAACACCATATATTTT.

V gene TRBV5-6 combines with J gene TRBJ2-3; 9 bases match TRBD1. V was clipped by 4 bases and J by 2 bases; unmatched bases: 8. This CDR3 contains 16 residues. Germline V gives CDR1 SGHDT, CDR2 YYEEEE. The CDR3 here is CASSPFGTGITDTQYF. CDR3 bases: TGTGCCAGCAGCCCCTTCGGGACAGGGATCACAGATACGCAGTATTTT.

This clone was counted a single time. This sequence joins TRBV6-6 and TRBJ1-3; D is uncertain. This CDR3 spans 15 amino acids. In germline, CDR1 is MNHNY, CDR2 SVGAGI (reference sequence). Trimming pared 2 bases from V and 0 bases from J, leaving 8 bases between. The CDR3 is CASSYEGSSGNTIYF. CDR3 nucleotides: TGTGCCAGCAGTTACGAGGGAAGCTCTGGAAACACCATATATTTT.

The DNA for the CDR3 is TGTGCCTGGAGACAACCACGGGGGTTTAACGGTGAAGCTTTCTTT. This codes for CAWRQPRGFNGEAFF. The gene calls are TRBV30 and TRBJ1-1; TRBD1 might be the D (5 bases). V gave up 3 bases and J gave up 7 bases, with 21 bases separating them. The V gene's germline CDR1 is GTSNPN and CDR2 SVGIG (reference sequence). The CDR3 has 15 residues.

J is TRBJ1-4 and V is TRBV28; no definite D call. Looked up from germline, CDR1 is MDHEN and CDR2 is SYDVKM. The V end was cut by 5 bases, the J end by 12 bases, with 13 bases between. This CDR3 has 12 amino acids. CDR3 loop: CASSGVREELFF. The CDR3 DNA reads as TGTGCCAGCAGTGGTGTGAGAGAAGAACTGTTTTTT.

The DNA for the CDR3 is TGTGCCAGCAGCTTAGGCCAGGGAAGCGGGAGATTAGATACGCAGTATTTT. Amino acid sequence: CASSLGQGSGRLDTQYF. The chain links TRBV7-3 to TRBJ2-3, with 8 bases that match TRBD2. The V gene end was trimmed by 2 bases and the J gene end by 5 bases; junction bases not matched to a gene: 12. Germline-derived CDR1 and CDR2 are SGHTA and FQGTGA. The CDR3 is 17 residues long.

V usage is TRBV9 and J usage is TRBJ2-1, with 12 bases matching TRBD2. The CDR3 extends over 16 amino acids. CDR1 and CDR2 (germline): SGDLS, YYNGEE. J gave up 2 bases and V 3 bases, and 3 bases lay outside the gene matches. CDR3 residues: CASSDSSGGAYNEQFF. The CDR3 coding sequence is TGTGCCAGCAGCGATTCTAGCGGGGGGGCCTACAATGAGCAGTTCTTC. The whole variable domain, filled in from reference TRBV9 and TRBJ2-1, reads DSGVTQTPKHLITATGQRVTLRCSPRSGDLSVYWYQQSLDQGLQFLIQYYNGEERAKGNILERFSAQQFPDLHSELNLSSLELGDSALYFCASSDSSGGAYNEQFFGPGTRLTVL.

This clone was observed a handful of times. The CDR3 nucleotides read TGTGCCAGCAGTTTATCGACAGGGGTTAATCAGCCCCAGCATTTT. Translated, it gives CASSLSTGVNQPQHF. V usage is TRBV27 and J usage is TRBJ1-5, with 8 bases that match TRBD1. The CDR3 consists of 15 residues. Per germline, CDR1 MNHEY and CDR2 SMNVEV (reference sequence). V dropped 0 bases and J dropped 4; count of bases not matched to a gene: 2.

The chain is built from TRBV29-1 and TRBJ2-7; TRBD1 aligns across 7 bases. The germline V gene encodes CDR1 SQVTM and CDR2 ANQGSEA. After removal of 0 bases from V and 5 bases from J, the junction contained 10 bases not matched to a gene. There are 15 residues in the CDR3. In DNA, the CDR3 is TGCAGCGTTGAAGATCCGAACAGGGGTATTAACGAGCAGTACTTC. This sequence encodes CSVEDPNRGINEQYF.

The chain carries TRBV5-1 and TRBJ1-1; 8 bases are shared with TRBD1. The CDR3 spans 17 residues. Germline V gives CDR1 SGHRS, CDR2 YFSETQ. After removal of 5 bases from V and 0 bases from J, the junction contained 12 bases not matched to a gene. This CDR3 is CASRDHDRGLLNTEAFF. The CDR3 DNA follows: TGCGCCAGCAGGGATCACGACAGGGGTCTATTGAACACTGAAGCTTTCTTT.

V and J are TRBV6-5 and TRBJ1-1; a possible D gene is TRBD1 (5 bases). The germline gives CDR1 MNHEY, CDR2 SVGAGI. The CDR3 runs to 14 residues. V was shortened by 6 bases and J by 1 base, with 12 bases between the two germline ends. CDR3 protein: CASSAPTENTEAFF. The CDR3 nucleotides are TGTGCCAGCAGCGCACCGACAGAGAACACTGAAGCTTTCTTT.

This sequence joins TRBV5-1 and TRBJ1-1; tentative D call: TRBD1 (6 bases). This CDR3 is 16 amino acids long. Trimming pared 3 bases from V and 2 bases from J, leaving 17 bases between. Germline V gives CDR1 SGHRS, CDR2 YFSETQ. CDR3: CASSSLAAGGNTEAFF. The DNA of the CDR3 is TGCGCCAGCAGCTCACTTGCGGCGGGGGGCAACACTGAAGCTTTCTTT. The full variable domain, rest sourced from reference TRBV5-1 and TRBJ1-1, is KAGVTQTPRYLIKTRGQQVTLSCSPISGHRSVSWYQQTPGQGLQFLFEYFSETQRNKGNFPGRFSGRQFSNSRSEMNVSTLELGDSALYLCASSSLAAGGNTEAFFGQGTRLTVV.

In its sample, this clone was seen once. The chain links TRBV5-6 to TRBJ2-5; perhaps TRBD2 as D (6 bases). The CDR3 runs 14 residues. Trimming took 2 bases from V and 1 from J, leaving 9 bases between them. Germline CDR1 is SGHDT and CDR2 is YYEEEE. The CDR3 DNA reads as TGTGCCAGCAGCTTCTCGGGGGTCCAAGAGACCCAGTACTTC. Protein: CASSFSGVQETQYF.

V and J are TRBV27 and TRBJ1-6; D is unresolved. Trimming left V 2 bases short and J 4 bases short, with 15 bases between. The CDR3 is 17 residues long. The germline V gene has CDR1 MNHEY and CDR2 SMNVEV (reference sequence). The DNA of the CDR3 is TGTGCCAGCAGTTTAGAACTGCCTCGGGAGTATAATTCACCCCTCCACTTT. Residues: CASSLELPREYNSPLHF.

The sample holds a few counts of this clone. The chain is built from TRBV5-1 and TRBJ2-6; TRBD1 aligns across 11 bases. The CDR3 sequence is 17 residues long. CDR1 is SGHRS, CDR2 YFSETQ, per germline. The V and J ends lost 3 bases and 4 bases, in that order; junction bases with no gene match: 6. CDR3 sequence: CASSSRDRGEGANVLTF. The CDR3 nucleotides are TGCGCCAGCAGCTCCCGGGACAGGGGGGAGGGGGCCAACGTCCTGACTTTC.

V and J are TRBV19 and TRBJ1-6, with TRBD1 as a possible D gene (6 bases). The CDR3 extends over 16 amino acids. Looked up from germline, CDR1 is LNHDA and CDR2 is SQIVND (reference sequence). The V end lost 2 bases, the J end lost 8 bases, and 16 bases lay between the germline ends. As DNA, the CDR3 is TGTGCCAGTAGTATACAGGGGATAGGGTTCGATTCACCCCTCCACTTT. Its protein is CASSIQGIGFDSPLHF.

This clone appeared a few times. The J gene is TRBJ2-7, the V gene TRBV5-4; TRBD2 aligns across 12 bases. CDR1 and CDR2 from the germline V gene are SGHNT and YYREEE (reference sequence). The CDR3 totals 16 residues. V dropped 4 bases and J dropped 1; count of bases not matched to a gene: 6. CDR3 nucleotides: TGTGCCAGCAGCCGCCTGACTAGCGGGGGATCCTACGAGCAGTACTTC. As protein: CASSRLTSGGSYEQYF.

This clone occurred once. V gene TRBV6-1 combines with J gene TRBJ2-3; D perhaps matches TRBD2 (5 bases). Germline CDR1 is MNHNS and CDR2 is SASEGT. The V end lost 1 base, the J end lost 3 bases, and 11 bases lay between the germline ends. The CDR3 runs to 15 residues. The chain's CDR3 is CASSEVWRWTDTQYF. The CDR3 DNA reads as TGTGCCAGCAGTGAAGTATGGAGGTGGACAGATACGCAGTATTTT.

In its sample, this clone was seen a few times. Other DNA sequences in this specimen translate into the identical CDR3. The rearrangement links TRBV5-4 to TRBJ2-7; 7 nucleotides align to TRBD2. V lost 0 bases and J lost 1; bases outside the gene matches: 1. The CDR3 length is 14 residues. Germline V gene lookup returns CDR1 SGHNT and CDR2 YYREEE (reference sequence). The CDR3: CASSLEGGSYEQYF. The CDR3 DNA is TGTGCCAGCAGCTTGGAGGGAGGGTCCTACGAGCAGTACTTC.

The genes are TRBV12-5 and TRBJ2-1; tentatively, D is TRBD2 (5 bases). Per germline, CDR1 LGHNT and CDR2 FRNRAP. V gave up 6 bases and J gave up 10 bases, with 13 bases separating them. The CDR3 spans 12 residues. The chain's CDR3 is CASGRSSIEQFF. CDR3 bases: TGTGCTAGTGGCCGCTCTAGCATCGAGCAGTTCTTC.

The sample holds a few counts of this clone. The rearrangement links TRBV7-9 to TRBJ1-1; 9 bases align to TRBD1. The germline V gene has CDR1 SEHNR and CDR2 FQNEAQ (reference sequence). The CDR3 sequence is 16 residues long. Trimming cost V 1 base and J 5 bases; bases outside gene matches: 8. CDR3 sequence reads: CASSLVEGQGRTEAFF. The CDR3 DNA reads as TGTGCCAGCAGCTTAGTCGAAGGACAGGGGAGGACTGAAGCTTTCTTT.

A remark on this clone: One junction end disagrees with the germline gene, perhaps due to a read error. The V and J genes are TRBV6-5 and TRBJ1-2; perhaps TRBD1 as D (5 bases). The V gene's germline CDR1 is MNHEY and CDR2 SVGAGI. This CDR3 has 13 amino acids. CDR3 bases: TGTGCCAGCACGGGGGACCGAGGCTATGGCTACCCCTTC. Amino acid sequence: CASTGDRGYGYPF.

This clone was detected once. The V gene is TRBV6-5, the J gene TRBJ2-5, with TRBD2 matching over 10 bases. The CDR3 has 16 residues. Losses at the gene ends were 3 bases for V and 5 bases for J; bases not matched to a gene: 9. Germline V lookup: CDR1 MNHEY, CDR2 SVGAGI. CDR3 sequence reads: CASSYGLAGVWETQYF. DNA of the CDR3: TGTGCCAGCAGTTATGGGCTAGCGGGAGTATGGGAGACCCAGTACTTC.

V usage is TRBV7-2 and J usage is TRBJ2-2, with TRBD2 identical over 9 bases. Trimming at V came to 9 bases and at J to 1 base, leaving 3 bases not matched to a gene. This CDR3 comprises 14 residues. CDR1 is SGHTA, CDR2 FQGNSA, per germline. The CDR3 reads CASQREVNTGELFF. The DNA of the CDR3 is TGTGCCAGTCAGCGGGAGGTGAACACCGGGGAGCTGTTTTTT.

V and J are TRBV7-8 and TRBJ2-5, with TRBD2 identical over 10 bases. Trimming cost V 4 bases and J 2 bases; bases outside gene matches: 7. The CDR3 is made up of 16 amino acids. Germline V lookup: CDR1 SGHVS, CDR2 FQNEAQ. Here the CDR3 reads CASSSVAGGVQETQYF. For the CDR3, the DNA is TGTGCCAGCAGCTCCGTAGCGGGAGGCGTACAAGAGACCCAGTACTTC.

This clone was recorded once. CDR3 residues: CASSVGLAVSYNEQFF. In nucleotides, the CDR3 is TGTGCCAGCAGTGTCGGACTAGCGGTTTCCTACAATGAGCAGTTCTTC. V and J are TRBV2 and TRBJ2-1; 10 nucleotides match TRBD2. Trimming at V came to 4 bases and at J to 1 base, leaving 4 bases not matched to a gene. CDR3 size: 16 residues. Looked up from germline, CDR1 is SNHLY and CDR2 is FYNNEI.

The chain joins TRBV11-1 to TRBJ1-2, with a tentative D call TRBD1 (5 bases). Per the germline V gene, CDR1 is SGHAT and CDR2 is FQDESV (reference sequence). V dropped 3 bases and J dropped 8 bases, with 13 bases sitting between them. This CDR3 has 13 residues. The CDR3 DNA sequence: TGTGCCAGCAGCTTCCGCCAGGGCGGCGGCTACACCTTC. It is translated as CASSFRQGGGYTF.